These T cell receptor beta chains were read from a single sample in a study of T cell repertoires in cytomegalovirus infection. TCRdb fed the reads into MiXCR, producing one record per CDR3 protein. In the table there are hundreds of thousands of distinct CDR3 sequences, approximately 18% of which are singletons. The material sequenced was PBMCs. These receptor sequences come from a human donor in good health (CMV status not recorded). Some clones in this sample may be carry-over from other donors' samples. Each CDR3 is given with its conserved first and last residue. Fields, in order: V gene, J gene, D gene, clone size, CDR3 protein, CDR3 DNA. A D gene is named only where the DNA matches it firmly. Some rows mark clone size as missing; the rest say once, few, many or name a class of expanded clone.

TRBV7-2	TRBJ2-1	TRBD2	few	CASSLVGLADNEQFF	TGTGCCAGCAGCTTAGTGGGACTAGCGGACAATGAGCAGTTCTTC
TRBV20-1	TRBJ1-2	TRBD1	NA	CSARLRFDRGTNSPRGYTF	TGCAGTGCTAGACTCCGTTTCGACAGGGGGACGAATTCGCCTCGTGGCTACACCTTC
TRBV29-1	TRBJ1-2	NA	NA	CSVADSGGYTF	TGCAGCGTTGCGGACTCAGGAGGCTACACCTTC
TRBV7-2	TRBJ2-7	NA	many	CASTHRGGGSSYEQYF	TGTGCCAGCACCCATAGAGGGGGGGGCAGCTCCTACGAGCAGTACTTC
TRBV12-3/TRBV12-4	TRBJ2-7	NA	NA	CDSSLIALSEQYF	TGTGACAGCAGTTTGATCGCACTCTCCGAGCAGTACTTC
TRBV7-9	TRBJ2-7	TRBD2	few	CASSPSRGVAYEQYF	TGTGCCAGCAGCCCATCCCGGGGGGTAGCGTACGAGCAGTACTTC
TRBV27	TRBJ1-6	TRBD1	NA	CASSIQGLLNSPLHF	TGTGCCAGCAGTATACAGGGGTTGCTTAATTCACCCCTCCACTTT
TRBV6-2/TRBV6-3	TRBJ2-6	NA	many	CASSQAVGANVLTF	TGTGCCAGCAGCCAAGCCGTGGGGGCCAACGTCCTGACTTTC
TRBV15	TRBJ1-3	NA	NA	CATSRDFGRGNTIYF	TGTGCCACCAGCAGAGATTTCGGGAGGGGAAACACCATATATTTT
TRBV7-6	TRBJ2-2	TRBD2	NA	CASSLASTSGILGELFF	TGTGCCAGCAGCTTAGCCTCGACTAGCGGGATTCTCGGGGAGCTGTTTTTT